This note documents a single T cell receptor (beta chain) sequence. Its cognate antigen is unknown. In germline, CDR1 is SEHNR, CDR2 FQNEAQ (reference sequence). With 5 bases removed from V and 4 bases from J, the gap between germline ends came to 9 bases. This CDR3 comprises 13 residues. Researchers ran the PCR with 60 Vbeta and 13 Jbeta primers. Clones were sequenced by immunoSEQ multiplex PCR, and TCRdb holds only the in-frame ones, with some missing. The sample has some 130,000 clones; the top ten hold around 1.5%. This sample is part of a study of cytomegalovirus exposure and HLA in healthy donors. The wider study: The study's early data release held about 85 million unique TCRs from HLA-typed donors. General study results and limits: Later work showed greater clonal expansion in HLA-associated TCR beta chains than in equally common others. Using the classifier, cytomegalovirus status was reportedly diagnosed with high specificity and sensitivity.

Sampled while nominally healthy, donors likely had unrecorded immune exposures. Material for sequencing was PBMCs. The chain is built from TRBV7-9 and TRBJ1-3, with unresolved D. This TCR was recovered from a woman between 35 and 50 years old in good health and CMV-seronegative. This chain's CDR3 is CASSPIRGNTIYF. CDR3 bases: TGTGCCAGCAGCCCGATTCGGGGAAACACCATATATTTT. The full variable domain, completed using reference TRBV7-9 and TRBJ1-3, is DTGVSQNPRHKITKRGQNVTFRCDPISEHNRLYWYRQTLGQGPEFLTYFQNEAQLEKSRLLSDRFSAERPKGSFSTLEIQRTEQGDSAMYLCASSPIRGNTIYFGEGSWLTVV.